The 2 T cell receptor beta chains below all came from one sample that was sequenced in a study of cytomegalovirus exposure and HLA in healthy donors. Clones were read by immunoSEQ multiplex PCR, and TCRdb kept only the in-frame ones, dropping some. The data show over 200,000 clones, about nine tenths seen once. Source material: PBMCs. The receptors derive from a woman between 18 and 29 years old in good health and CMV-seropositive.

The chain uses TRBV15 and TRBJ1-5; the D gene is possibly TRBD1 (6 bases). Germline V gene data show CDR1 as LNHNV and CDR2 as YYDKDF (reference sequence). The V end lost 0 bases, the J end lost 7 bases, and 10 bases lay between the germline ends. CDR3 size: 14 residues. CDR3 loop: CATSRDRGTQPQHF. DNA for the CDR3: TGTGCCACCAGCAGAGACAGGGGCACACAGCCCCAGCATTTT.

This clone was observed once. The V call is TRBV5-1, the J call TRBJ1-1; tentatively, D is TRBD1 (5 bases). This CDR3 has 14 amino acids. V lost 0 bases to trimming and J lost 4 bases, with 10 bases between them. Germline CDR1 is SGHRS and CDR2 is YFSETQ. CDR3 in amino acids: CASSLVGGRTEAFF. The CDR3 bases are TGCGCCAGCAGCTTGGTGGGGGGTCGCACTGAAGCTTTCTTT.